What follows are 28 T cell receptor beta chains derived from one specimen sequenced in a study of early T cells in non-severe SARS-CoV-2 infection. Each CDR3 protein is one row after TCRdb ran MiXCR on the 5' RACE reads. Among roughly 80,000 distinct CDR3 sequences listed, over 9% were seen once. The sample consisted of whole blood. These receptors were obtained from an adult who was a healthcare worker with PCR-confirmed SARS-CoV-2 infection or an uninfected control (not recorded which).

The chain links TRBV30 to TRBJ1-1; D not resolved. Trimming removed 2 bases from V and 1 base from J, with 11 bases in between. The CDR3 runs to 14 residues. Germline CDR1 reads GTSNPN; CDR2 reads SVGIG (reference sequence). The CDR3 region is CAWSKATPNTEAFF. The DNA for the CDR3 is TGTGCCTGGAGTAAGGCAACACCGAACACTGAAGCTTTCTTT.

This clonotype was counted at least ten times. This chain links TRBV5-1 with TRBJ2-3; maybe TRBD2 (6 bases). The CDR3 length is 13 residues. V lost 10 bases, J lost 1 base, and 13 bases lay in between. Germline assignment: CDR1 SGHRS and CDR2 YFSETQ. The CDR3 spells CASARRGTDTQYF. The CDR3 DNA sequence: TGCGCCTCTGCACGGAGGGGCACAGATACGCAGTATTTT.

The rearrangement joins TRBV7-3 to TRBJ1-3; D unresolved. V gave up 1 base and J gave up 0 bases, with 10 bases separating them. The germline gives CDR1 SGHTA, CDR2 FQGTGA. CDR3 length: 16 amino acids. CDR3 DNA sequence: TGTGCCAGCAGCTTAAACGCCCGGGGCTCTGGAAACACCATATATTTT. Residues: CASSLNARGSGNTIYF.

The sample holds many counts of this clonotype. The chain links TRBV18 to TRBJ2-1; 9 positions agree with TRBD2. The CDR3 has 16 residues. Trimming at V came to 3 bases and at J to 0 bases, leaving 3 bases not matched to a gene. CDR1 is KGHSH and CDR2 is LQKENI in the germline V gene. CDR3 amino acids: CASSPGLASSYNEQFF. Here the CDR3 DNA reads TGTGCCAGCTCACCGGGACTAGCTAGCTCCTACAATGAGCAGTTCTTC.

This clonotype was detected many times. The V gene is TRBV7-9, the J gene TRBJ2-5, with a tentative D call TRBD1 (6 bases). Trimming stripped 6 bases from V and 3 bases from J, with 20 bases between. CDR3 length: 16 residues. Germline CDR1 is SEHNR and CDR2 is FQNEAQ (reference sequence). The CDR3 nucleotides are TGTGCCAGCAGAGGCGGTAGGACAGCGATAAAAGAGACCCAGTACTTC. It codes for CASRGGRTAIKETQYF.

This clonotype showed up just a few times. The chain links TRBV6-5 to TRBJ2-7; D ambiguous. V was cut by 2 bases and J by 2 bases, with 13 bases left in between. Germline V lookup: CDR1 MNHEY, CDR2 SVGAGI. This CDR3 is 15 amino acids long. The CDR3 DNA reads TGTGCCAGCAGTTACCGGTGGTCGACCCCCTACGAGCAGTACTTC. It encodes CASSYRWSTPYEQYF.

This sequence joins TRBV6-1 and TRBJ2-2, with TRBD2 identical over 13 bases. Germline V gives CDR1 MNHNS, CDR2 SASEGT. This CDR3 spans 16 amino acids. After removal of 8 bases from V and 6 bases from J, the junction contained 9 bases not matched to a gene. CDR3 bases: TGTGCCAGCGCTAAACCGGGACTAGCGGGATCCGGGGAGCTGTTTTTT. Translation gives CASAKPGLAGSGELFF.

This clonotype was found many times. The rearrangement joins TRBV4-2 to TRBJ1-4; tentatively, D is TRBD1 (5 bases). V lost 0 bases to trimming and J lost 13 bases, with 15 bases between them. Germline CDR1 is LGHNA and CDR2 is YNFKEQ. This CDR3 has 14 residues. Written as DNA, the CDR3 is TGTGCCAGCAGCCAAGATGGAGGCCCGGGGGTACTGTTTTTT. This gives the protein CASSQDGGPGVLFF.

The genes are TRBV6-2 or TRBV6-3 and TRBJ2-5; D is undetermined. This CDR3 has 14 residues. Trimming removed 5 bases from V and 5 bases from J, with 15 bases in between. In germline, CDR1 is MNHEY, CDR2 SVGEGT. The CDR3 DNA is TGTGCCAGCAGTCCCCCGTTGGTCATGGAGACCCAGTACTTC. It encodes CASSPPLVMETQYF.

This clonotype has only a few counts. This chain joins TRBV28 and TRBJ2-3; TRBD2 aligns across 9 bases. The germline gives CDR1 MDHEN, CDR2 SYDVKM. The CDR3 has 17 amino acids. V trimming: 1 base; J trimming: 6 bases; junction bases outside the gene matches: 11. The CDR3 protein is CASSLLTSGPGADTQYF. CDR3 bases: TGTGCCAGCAGTTTATTGACTAGCGGCCCTGGGGCGGATACGCAGTATTTT.

In its sample, this clonotype was seen many times. This chain links TRBV6-1 with TRBJ2-3, with D uncertain. V shed 6 bases and J shed 2 bases, with 12 bases lying between them. Germline V gene data show CDR1 as MNHNS and CDR2 as SASEGT. The CDR3 length is 14 residues. This CDR3 reads CASRQAGPTDTQYF. CDR3 nucleotide sequence: TGTGCCAGCAGACAAGCCGGGCCCACAGATACGCAGTATTTT.

In its sample, this clonotype was seen a few times. This chain connects TRBV4-1 to TRBJ2-5; tentative D call: TRBD2 (5 bases). CDR3 length equals 14 residues. Germline V gene data show CDR1 as MGHRA and CDR2 as YSYEKL. Trimming left V 1 base short and J 2 bases short, with 8 bases between. The CDR3 region is CASSQVRDQETQYF. The CDR3 bases are TGCGCCAGCAGCCAAGTTCGGGATCAAGAGACCCAGTACTTC.

This clonotype has a count of ten or more. This rearrangement joins TRBV3-1 to TRBJ2-7, with D perhaps given as TRBD1 or TRBD2 (5 bases each). The CDR3 sequence is 14 residues long. Trimming left V 1 base short and J 2 bases short, with 9 bases between. The germline gives CDR1 LGHDT, CDR2 YNNKEL (reference sequence). The CDR3 coding sequence is TGTGCCAGCAGCCAAGGACGGGGCCCCTACGAGCAGTACTTC. Encoded protein: CASSQGRGPYEQYF.

This clonotype was observed at least ten times. J is TRBJ1-4 and V is TRBV7-9, with D tentatively TRBD1 (6 bases). The V end lost 5 bases, the J end lost 8 bases, and 15 bases lay between the germline ends. Looked up from germline, CDR1 is SEHNR and CDR2 is FQNEAQ (reference sequence). The CDR3 consists of 14 residues. Here the CDR3 DNA reads TGTGCCAGCAGCCCCCTCTGGGGGGGCGAAAAACTGTTTTTT. This translates into CASSPLWGGEKLFF.

Many counts were recorded for this clonotype. The rearrangement links TRBV7-2 to TRBJ2-7; a weak D match, TRBD2 (5 bases). V was trimmed by 5 bases and J by 0 bases, leaving 11 bases between them. Germline V CDR1 and CDR2: SGHTA, FQGNSA. This CDR3 has 14 amino acids. The CDR3 DNA sequence: TGTGCCAGCAGCAAGGACTGGGGCTCCTACGAGCAGTACTTC. Amino acid sequence: CASSKDWGSYEQYF.

This clonotype was seen more than once but under ten times. The rearrangement uses TRBV5-4 and TRBJ1-2; 10 bases agree with TRBD1. Germline CDR1 reads SGHNT; CDR2 reads YYREEE (reference sequence). V dropped 4 bases and J dropped 2; count of bases not matched to a gene: 5. The CDR3 totals 15 residues. The CDR3 DNA is TGTGCCAGCAGCAGACAGGGGGCCAGGAACTATGGCTACACCTTC. The encoded protein is CASSRQGARNYGYTF.

This clonotype has ten or more counts. J is TRBJ2-5 and V is TRBV7-3; TRBD1 matches at 9 bases. The CDR3 is made up of 14 amino acids. Per the germline V gene, CDR1 is SGHTA and CDR2 is FQGTGA. J was trimmed by 4 bases and V by 5 bases; bases with no gene match: 5. CDR3: CASSPGTGLETQYF. In nucleotides, the CDR3 is TGTGCCAGCAGCCCGGGGACAGGGTTAGAGACCCAGTACTTC.

This sequence joins TRBV14 and TRBJ2-2; TRBD2 agrees at 7 bases. Trimming at V came to 6 bases and at J to 4 bases, leaving 8 bases not matched to a gene. This CDR3 is 15 amino acids long. Germline values: CDR1 SGHDN, CDR2 FVKESK. CDR3 sequence (DNA): TGTGCCAGCAGTCGCCGACTAGCAGGCACCGGGGAGCTGTTTTTT. Amino acid sequence: CASSRRLAGTGELFF.

Many counts were recorded for this clonotype. The CDR3 protein is CASSLAGRQSTEAFF. For the CDR3, the DNA is TGTGCCAGCAGCTTGGCCGGAAGACAGTCAACTGAAGCTTTCTTT. The chain is built from TRBV5-5 and TRBJ1-1, with TRBD1 as a possible D gene (5 bases). Trimming took off 0 bases at V and 5 bases at J, with 14 bases between the two ends. CDR1 is SGHKS and CDR2 is YYEKEE in the germline V gene (reference sequence). The length of the CDR3 is 15 residues.

This clonotype was recorded many times. The V call is TRBV28, the J call TRBJ2-2; D gene uncertain. V was clipped by 8 bases and J by 1 base, with 11 bases between them. The germline V gene encodes CDR1 MDHEN and CDR2 SYDVKM. This CDR3 is 14 amino acids long. The CDR3 sequence: CASGLTVNTGELFF. The CDR3 DNA sequence: TGTGCCAGCGGATTAACGGTGAACACCGGGGAGCTGTTTTTT.

This clonotype was seen a handful of times. The chain combines TRBV15 with TRBJ2-3; D may be TRBD1 (6 bases). CDR3 length: 16 residues. The ends were cut back, 1 base at V and 0 bases at J, with 11 bases in the middle. CDR1 and CDR2 (germline): LNHNV, YYDKDF (reference sequence). CDR3 sequence reads: CATSRGGHPSTDTQYF. For the CDR3, the DNA is TGTGCCACCAGCAGAGGGGGGCACCCTAGCACAGATACGCAGTATTTT.

In its sample, this clonotype was seen many times. The chain carries TRBV28 and TRBJ2-7; 9 nucleotides align to TRBD1. Germline V gene lookup returns CDR1 MDHEN and CDR2 SYDVKM. CDR3 length equals 12 residues. With V trimmed by 6 bases and J by 7 bases, 4 bases remained unmatched. The CDR3 DNA reads as TGTGCCAGCAGCGGGACAGGGTCAGAGCAGTACTTC. Residues: CASSGTGSEQYF.

The chain is built from TRBV5-1 and TRBJ2-3; 11 bases are a match to TRBD1. J lost 5 bases, V lost 7 bases, and 15 bases had no gene match. The CDR3 runs to 17 residues. Germline assignment: CDR1 SGHRS and CDR2 YFSETQ. CDR3 nucleotides: TGCGCCAGCGGAAACCCGGCGGGACAGGGGGTCAGAGATACGCAGTATTTT. Encoded protein: CASGNPAGQGVRDTQYF. The variable domain in full, with the rest retrieved from reference TRBV5-1 and TRBJ2-3, is KAGVTQTPRYLIKTRGQQVTLSCSPISGHRSVSWYQQTPGQGLQFLFEYFSETQRNKGNFPGRFSGRQFSNSRSEMNVSTLELGDSALYLCASGNPAGQGVRDTQYFGPGTRLTVL.

This clonotype was counted many times. The rearrangement uses TRBV9 and TRBJ2-3; D is uncertain. The CDR3 length is 13 residues. V was cut by 3 bases and J by 6 bases, with 11 bases left in between. Germline lookup yields CDR1 SGDLS and CDR2 YYNGEE. The CDR3 region is CASSGASSDTQYF. CDR3 sequence (DNA): TGTGCCAGCAGCGGGGCCTCGTCGGATACGCAGTATTTT.

In this sample, this clonotype turned up a few times. V usage is TRBV7-2 and J usage is TRBJ2-1; 11 bases are a match to TRBD2. Germline V gives CDR1 SGHTA, CDR2 FQGNSA. The CDR3 extends over 14 amino acids. Germline trimming cut 1 base from V and 7 bases from J; bases unmatched to any gene: 0. CDR3: CASSLVAGGNEQFF. DNA for the CDR3: TGTGCCAGCAGCTTAGTAGCGGGAGGGAATGAGCAGTTCTTC.

This clonotype occurred a few times. The CDR3 loop is CASTNPRQGRTGELFF. In nucleotides, the CDR3 is TGTGCCAGCACCAATCCCCGGCAGGGTCGCACCGGGGAGCTGTTTTTT. The chain combines TRBV12-3 or TRBV12-4 with TRBJ2-2; D may be TRBD1 (5 bases). Trimming removed 7 bases at V and 4 bases at J, with 19 bases between. The CDR3 is made up of 16 amino acids.

This chain links TRBV28 with TRBJ2-7; the match to TRBD1 covers 8 bases. The CDR3 has 13 residues. With 5 bases clipped from V and 10 bases from J, the junction kept 10 bases outside the gene matches. From germline, CDR1 is MDHEN and CDR2 SYDVKM. The DNA for the CDR3 is TGTGCCAGCAGTCGAGCCGGACAGGGCCCTCAGTACTTC. This gives the protein CASSRAGQGPQYF.

The rearrangement links TRBV7-8 to TRBJ2-3; 11 bases align to TRBD2. J lost 3 bases, V lost 8 bases, and 4 bases had no gene match. The CDR3 length is 14 residues. Germline CDR1 and CDR2: SGHVS and FQNEAQ. CDR3 sequence (DNA): TGTGCCAGCCGACTAGCGGGAAGTACAGATACGCAGTATTTT. It encodes CASRLAGSTDTQYF.